The clone carrying this T cell receptor (delta chain) has more than one count but fewer than ten. Its specificity is unknown. A read error may produce the germline difference seen at one junction end. This CDR3 is also generated by other DNA sequences in the sample. CDR1 and CDR2 (germline): TSWWSYY, QGS. This CDR3 contains 18 residues. The template was reverse-transcribed extracted RNA. The CDR3 regions were amplified by multiplex PCR from V-gene primers to a constant-region primer. TCRdb re-analyzed the multiplex PCR reads via CATT. The sample has about 25,000 delta-chain clones; approximately 30% are singletons. The data were obtained in a study of Vδ1+ human thymocytes. Broader study findings: Thymic TRG and TRD repertoires appeared highly polyclonal, with Gaussian CDR3 length distributions.

J is TRDJ1 and V is TRDV1; TRDD3 matches 10 bases. The sequence was obtained from a boy under two years old who had congenital heart surgery. Specimen: Vdelta1+ gamma-delta thymocytes from the thymus. Subset meaning: FACS-sorted CD3+ TCRalphabeta- TCRVdelta1+ TCRVdelta2- thymocytes. The CDR3 region has the DNA TGCGCTCTTGGGATACATCCCCGTACTGGGGGATACACCGATAAACTCATCTTT. This translates into CALGIHPRTGGYTDKLIF.